What follows are 2 T cell receptor beta chains derived from one specimen sequenced in a study of response to subunit inactivated influenza vaccine. From the RT-PCR reads, TCRdb called clonotypes with MiXCR, one entry per CDR3 protein. The repertoire holds approximately 520,000 distinct CDR3 sequences, over 25% seen once, with less than 2.5% in the top ten. Sample: CD4+ T cells sorted from PBMCs, taken approximately 5 days after vaccination. These TCRs come from a man over 45 who received an inactivated influenza vaccine.

V usage is TRBV20-1 and J usage is TRBJ2-7, with D tentatively TRBD2 (5 bases). The CDR3 length is 14 residues. Germline CDR1 reads DFQATT; CDR2 reads SNEGSKA (reference sequence). The V and J ends lost 1 base and 2 bases respectively, with 12 bases between them. CDR3 amino acids: CSARGGLPAYEQYF. CDR3 sequence (DNA): TGCAGTGCTAGAGGCGGACTTCCAGCCTACGAGCAGTACTTC.

This clonotype was found a few times. The genes are TRBV5-1 and TRBJ2-5, with D tentatively TRBD2 (5 bases). CDR1 is SGHRS and CDR2 is YFSETQ in the germline V gene. This CDR3 is 16 amino acids long. V dropped 0 bases and J dropped 1 base, with 13 bases sitting between them. The CDR3: CASSLDTGTAQETQYF. The CDR3 DNA follows: TGCGCCAGCAGCTTGGACACGGGAACTGCCCAAGAGACCCAGTACTTC.